The 14 T cell receptor beta chains below were found in one sample sequenced in a study of T-cell reconstitution after alpha-beta-depleted transplantation in children (dated by TCRdb to the mid-2010s). The library was produced with PCR. Data came from an Illumina HiSeq 2500. To normalize quantification of the TCRbeta repertoire, the TCR libraries were built with molecular barcoding that relied on unique molecular identifiers. In TCRdb, the public reads were trimmed at Q25 with fastp and aligned with MiXCR, with productive beta chains retained. Each CDR3 protein gets just one entry, which takes the most common genes and DNA from the rows behind it. Present in this sample are around 420,000 distinct CDR3 sequences, about a sixth of which were seen just once. The biggest ten clones account for 25% to 30% of the sample. Reading the label with the study, this specimen's treatment or condition is: allogeneic hematopoietic cell transplantation with graft depleted of TCRalphabeta T cells and CD19 B cells.

The material sequenced was PBMCs, mostly from graft donor cells, taken 360 days after TCRalphabeta/CD19-depleted stem cell transplant. The source of these receptors is a boy in the first two years of life who had a stem cell transplant for Wiskott-Aldrich syndrome, so the T cells may come from the graft donor.

This clonotype was observed many times. The chain has TRBV10-3 and TRBJ2-1, with 13 bases lining up with TRBD2. V trimming: 0 bases; J trimming: 5 bases; junction bases outside the gene matches: 7. This CDR3 comprises 18 residues. CDR1 and CDR2 (germline): ENHRY, SYGVKD. The CDR3, as DNA: TGTGCCATCAGTGAGTCCGGACTAGCGGGAGTCCCCCACAATGAGCAGTTCTTC. It codes for CAISESGLAGVPHNEQFF.

This chain joins TRBV28 and TRBJ2-5; tentative D call: TRBD1 (5 bases). V was clipped by 3 bases and J by 1 base, with 9 bases between them. The CDR3 spans 14 residues. Germline CDR1 and CDR2: MDHEN and SYDVKM. CDR3 region: CASSFRQFQETQYF. CDR3 bases: TGTGCCAGCAGTTTTCGACAGTTCCAAGAGACCCAGTACTTC. The variable domain in full, completed from reference TRBV28 and TRBJ2-5, reads DVKVTQSSRYLVKRTGEKVFLECVQDMDHENMFWYRQDPGLGLRLIYFSYDVKMKEKGDIPEGYSVSREKKERFSLILESASTNQTSMYLCASSFRQFQETQYFGPGTRLLVL.

The rearrangement links TRBV6-2 or TRBV6-3 to TRBJ2-5; D is possibly TRBD2 (5 bases). Per the germline V gene, CDR1 is MNHEY and CDR2 is SVGEGT. Trimming took off 0 bases at V and 4 bases at J, with 12 bases between the two ends. The CDR3 spans 15 residues. The chain's CDR3 is CASSYSAVGVETQYF. CDR3 coding DNA: TGTGCCAGCAGTTACTCAGCAGTGGGAGTAGAGACCCAGTACTTC.

This clonotype was seen a few times. V usage is TRBV7-2 and J usage is TRBJ2-7; D uncertain. Per germline, CDR1 SGHTA and CDR2 FQGNSA. Trimming left V 5 bases short and J 3 bases short, with 5 bases between. This CDR3 has 11 residues. The DNA of the CDR3 is TGTGCCAGCAGCACCAACTACGAGCAGTACTTC. Translating gives CASSTNYEQYF.

V and J are TRBV29-1 and TRBJ2-7; the D gene could be TRBD1 or TRBD2 (6 bases each). The CDR3 has 13 amino acids. Germline assignment: CDR1 SQVTM and CDR2 ANQGSEA. The ends were cut back, 6 bases at V and 3 bases at J, with 15 bases in the middle. The CDR3 coding sequence is TGCAGCGTAGCTCCAGGGGAGGACTACGAGCAGTACTTC. Protein: CSVAPGEDYEQYF.

The gene calls are TRBV20-1 and TRBJ2-1; D remains ambiguous. Germline values: CDR1 DFQATT, CDR2 SNEGSKA (reference sequence). V shed 0 bases and J shed 0 bases, with 18 bases lying between them. This CDR3 region has 18 residues. The CDR3 coding sequence is TGCAGTGCTAGAGATCCCCGTAGAAGCTTCACCTCCTACAATGAGCAGTTCTTC. Its protein is CSARDPRRSFTSYNEQFF.

This chain links TRBV5-1 with TRBJ2-7; D is uncertain. The CDR3 length is 15 residues. Trimming cost V 0 bases and J 3 bases, with 13 bases left between them. Germline values: CDR1 SGHRS, CDR2 YFSETQ. The CDR3: CASSLGKGMDYEQYF. In DNA, the CDR3 is TGCGCCAGCAGCTTGGGGAAGGGAATGGACTACGAGCAGTACTTC.

The rearrangement links TRBV3-1 to TRBJ2-5, with 11 bases that match TRBD2. V was pared by 1 base and J by 3 bases, with 4 bases of the junction left unmatched. This CDR3 region has 16 residues. CDR1 is LGHDT and CDR2 is YNNKEL in the germline V gene (reference sequence). CDR3 coding DNA: TGTGCCAGCAGCCAAGGTAGCGGGGGGGCTGAAGAGACCCAGTACTTC. Its translation: CASSQGSGGAEETQYF.

The chain joins TRBV9 to TRBJ1-2; D possibly corresponds to TRBD1 (5 bases). CDR3 size: 14 residues. The ends were cut back, 6 bases at V and 2 bases at J, with 14 bases in the middle. Germline CDR1 SGDLS, CDR2 YYNGEE. CDR3: CASTPSPGNYGYTF. CDR3 nucleotide sequence: TGTGCCAGCACCCCATCCCCAGGGAACTATGGCTACACCTTC.

This clonotype was found a few times. V gene TRBV2 combines with J gene TRBJ2-3, with D uncertain. This CDR3 is 12 amino acids long. Trimming took off 6 bases at V and 2 bases at J, with 6 bases between the two ends. In germline, CDR1 is SNHLY, CDR2 FYNNEI. The CDR3 region has the DNA TGTGCCAGCAGGCGACTCACAGATACGCAGTATTTT. Encoded protein: CASRRLTDTQYF.

There are a few counts of this clonotype. The gene calls are TRBV20-1 and TRBJ2-1; the match to TRBD2 covers 7 bases. CDR1 and CDR2 from the germline V gene are DFQATT and SNEGSKA (reference sequence). V dropped 5 bases and J dropped 5; count of bases not matched to a gene: 9. The CDR3 loop spans 14 amino acids. The CDR3 loop reads CSAGLAAWNNEQFF. CDR3 nucleotide sequence: TGCAGTGCTGGGCTAGCGGCGTGGAACAATGAGCAGTTCTTC.

V is TRBV14 and J is TRBJ2-1, with D uncertain. The CDR3 totals 14 residues. V lost 4 bases and J 0 bases, leaving 7 bases between the germline ends. Germline lookup yields CDR1 SGHDN and CDR2 FVKESK. This chain's CDR3 is CASSPWDSYNEQFF. CDR3 nucleotides: TGTGCCAGCAGCCCTTGGGACTCCTACAATGAGCAGTTCTTC.

The genes are TRBV6-5 and TRBJ1-2; D call uncertain. The germline V gene encodes CDR1 MNHEY and CDR2 SVGAGI. Trimming pared 6 bases from V and 7 bases from J, leaving 12 bases between. The CDR3 covers 12 residues. The DNA for the CDR3 is TGTGCCAGCAGCCGCTATGGTTTTGGCTACACCTTC. Its protein product is CASSRYGFGYTF.

In its sample, this clonotype was seen a few times. The rearrangement links TRBV12-3 or TRBV12-4 to TRBJ2-3, with 11 positions matching TRBD2. The ends lost 3 bases at V and 1 base at J; junction bases unmatched: 9. This CDR3 has 18 amino acids. The CDR3 loop is CASSFGLAGMVGTDTQYF. The DNA for the CDR3 is TGTGCCAGCAGTTTCGGACTAGCGGGTATGGTCGGCACAGATACGCAGTATTTT.